This TCR beta chain originates from a study of T cell repertoires in cytomegalovirus infection. On the study more broadly: TCR beta signatures that were public indicated CMV infection and matching HLA type.

V lost 7 bases, J lost 2 bases, and 18 bases lay in between. The CDR3 has 17 residues. Germline values: CDR1 SGHTA, CDR2 FQGNSA. This clonotype was counted at least ten times. Its specificity is unknown. Study-level findings and limits: Predominance within the ex vivo response was attributable to HLA-C-restricted CMV-specific TCR beta clonotypes.

Using its own MiXCR run on the reads, TCRdb lists one record per CDR3 protein. This sample has some 700,000 distinct CDR3 sequences, with about 30% found just once. V usage is TRBV7-2 and J usage is TRBJ2-6; D not certain. The TCR sequence derives from a human donor in good health (CMV status not recorded). Some clones in this sample may be carry-over from other donors' samples. The specimen was cultured PBMCs, collected from culture after CMV antigen stimulation. In DNA, the CDR3 is TGTGCCAGCACCCCGGATGGATCCAGCGCTGGGGCCAACGTCCTGACTTTC. Translated, it gives CASTPDGSSAGANVLTF.